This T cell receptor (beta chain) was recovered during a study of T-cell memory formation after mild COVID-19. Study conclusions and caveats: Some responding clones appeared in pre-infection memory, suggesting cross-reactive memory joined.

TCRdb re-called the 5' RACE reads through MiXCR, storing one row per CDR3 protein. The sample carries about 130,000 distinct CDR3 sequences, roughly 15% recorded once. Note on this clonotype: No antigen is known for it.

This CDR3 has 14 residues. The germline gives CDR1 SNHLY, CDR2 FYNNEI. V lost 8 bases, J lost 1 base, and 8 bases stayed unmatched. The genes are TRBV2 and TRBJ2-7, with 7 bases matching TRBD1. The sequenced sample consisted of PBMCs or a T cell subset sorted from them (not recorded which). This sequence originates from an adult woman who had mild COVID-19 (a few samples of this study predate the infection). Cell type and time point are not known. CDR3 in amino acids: CASDRQGMSYEQYF. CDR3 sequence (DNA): TGTGCCAGCGACAGACAGGGAATGTCCTACGAGCAGTACTTC.